This T cell receptor (beta chain) was sequenced in a study of OX40 agonist ivuxolimab in advanced cancers. Broadly, across the study: The costimulatory receptor OX40 (CD134) was targeted by ivuxolimab, a fully human IgG2 agonistic monoclonal antibody. Intravenous ivuxolimab was administered to patients every 2 weeks at six dose levels: 0.01, 0.1, 0.3, 1.5, 3 and 10 mg/kg. Among the roughly 50 dose-escalation patients, 19 had hepatocellular carcinoma, around 15 melanoma, 9 renal cell carcinoma and 9 head and neck cancer. A male proportion of 82.7% and a mean age of 60 years, ranging from about 20 to 85, were recorded for the dose-escalation cohort. Patients were allowed to have had prior anti-PD-1, anti-PD-L1 or anti-CTLA-4 therapy, and 40% of the dose-escalation patients had been treated with checkpoint inhibitors. Partial responses occurred in three dose-escalation patients: two with cutaneous melanoma and one with hepatocellular carcinoma. Peripheral TCRbeta sequencing aimed to test whether ivuxolimab altered TCR sequence diversity and caused clonal T-cell expansion. The paper reports the monotherapy dose-escalation portion (N ≈ 50 patients) of the phase I ivuxolimab trial. What the authors observed across the whole study: At doses from 0.1 to 3.0 mg/kg, clonal expansion was seen in both CD4+ and CD8+ blood T cells between baseline and week 6. Which antigens the clonally expanded peripheral T cells were specific for was not determined. After ivuxolimab, more expanded clones were found on average in CD8+ T cells than in CD4+ T cells. In the 0.1-3.0 mg/kg groups, partial responders were among the patients with the lowest normalized peripheral clonal expansion, particularly in CD8+ T cells. Low levels of normalized T-cell clonal expansion were also seen in some patients who did not respond.

Patients with autoimmune disease history or receiving systemic immunosuppression were excluded from the trial. In every dose cohort, peripheral blood was drawn for TCR sequencing at baseline, cycle 4 day 1, and cycle 7 day 1. Samples were obtained from an open-label, multicenter, first-in-human phase I dose-escalation trial of ivuxolimab. Adults with locally advanced or metastatic melanoma, renal cell carcinoma, hepatocellular carcinoma or head and neck squamous cell carcinoma were enrolled in the trial. Before TCR sequencing, CD4+ T cells and CD8+ T cells were sorted from peripheral blood as separate populations. For sequencing of the TCRbeta CDR3 region, genomic DNA was extracted from the sorted cells. The immunoSEQ Assay was used to sequence the TCRbeta CDR3 regions. TCRdb's version of the immuneACCESS table is confined to in-frame rearrangements and falls short of the full clone set. An unresolved V gene accounts for under half of the shortfall where checked; the remainder is of unknown origin. The sample data list some 54,000 clones, and 77% of these were observed just once. Together, the top ten hold 6.3% of the sample.

Turning to this clone: This clone's antigen is unknown. Base qualities are not provided; no much larger clone lies one nucleotide away.

CDR1 SGHRS and CDR2 YFSETQ are derived from the germline V gene. The CDR3 holds 14 amino acids from the cysteine to the phenylalanine. The read is trimmed to its CDR3 DNA, 42 bases read in frame from base 1. V is reduced by 1 base and J by 1 base, leaving a spacing of 8 bases between them. The V and J genes are TRBV5-1 and TRBJ2-5; D gene: possibly TRBD2, on 6 matching bases. The clonotype originates from an adult with an advanced solid tumor such as melanoma, head and neck, liver or kidney cancer. The source was CD4+ or CD8+ T cells sorted from blood, collected in a trial of the OX40 agonist ivuxolimab. The DNA reads as follows: TGCGCCAGCAGCTTGTCGGGGGTCCAAGAGACCCAGTACTTC. Translated, it reads CASSLSGVQETQYF.